The T cell receptor (beta chain) described here comes from a study of cytomegalovirus exposure and HLA in healthy donors. General study results and limits: In presence/absence analyses, roughly uniform sequencing depth across donors was assumed.

Use of 60 Vbeta and 13 Jbeta primers characterized the PCR. Under the authors' procedure: Some 10 million of the 60 million to 90 million unique TCR beta chains counted in a later analysis were shared. TCRdb's table, derived via immunoSEQ multiplex PCR, lists solely in-frame clones and lacks some. D and trimming come from the DNA, and the V and J calls and clone size come from that table. The sample lists about 150,000 clones, over 70% occurring once. On this clone itself: Its antigen is unidentified.

Specimen: PBMCs. The TCR comes from a boy aged 2-15 years in good health and CMV-seronegative.

Written as DNA, the CDR3 is TGTGCCAGCAGTTACTCGCGACAGGGTCGAAACACTGAAGCTTTCTTT. Its translation: CASSYSRQGRNTEAFF. The rearrangement joins TRBV6-5 to TRBJ1-1, with 7 bases fitting TRBD1. This CDR3 has 16 amino acids. V shed 0 bases, J shed 2 bases, and the junction held 6 bases outside the gene matches. Germline values: CDR1 MNHEY, CDR2 SVGAGI.